The 3 T cell receptor beta chains reported below all come from one sample, sequenced in a study of CD8 T cells in Susac syndrome. Random hexamers were used to reverse transcribe an amount of about 0.5 to 1 ug RNA. TCRdb reprocessed the immunoSEQ multiplex PCR reads with MiXCR, giving one entry per CDR3 protein. The sample has around 200,000 distinct CDR3 sequences; roughly nine tenths are singletons. Sequencing was done on a sample of CD8+ T cells from PBMCs. These receptors came from a human donor with multiple sclerosis.

This chain uses TRBV4-3 with TRBJ2-2, with 12 nucleotides matching TRBD2. There are 19 residues in the CDR3. Germline V gene data show CDR1 as LGHNA and CDR2 as YSLEER. V trimming: 3 bases; J trimming: 3 bases; junction bases outside the gene matches: 11. As DNA, the CDR3 is TGCGCCAGCAGCCAGGCTAACCAAGGACTAGCGGGACACACCGGGGAGCTGTTTTTT. Translated, it gives CASSQANQGLAGHTGELFF.

The chain combines TRBV23-1 with TRBJ2-1; D is perhaps TRBD2 (6 bases). TRBV23-1 is an ORF, with its function uncertain. CDR3 length: 13 amino acids. V was cut by 6 bases and J by 7 bases, with 13 bases left in between. DNA of the CDR3: TGCGCCAGCAGGCTACTAGCTGAGAATGAGCAGTTCTTC. Amino acid sequence: CASRLLAENEQFF.

The chain joins TRBV5-1 to TRBJ2-7; D call uncertain. CDR3 length: 15 residues. Trimming took 4 bases from V and 6 from J, leaving 20 bases between them. Germline CDR1 is SGHRS and CDR2 is YFSETQ. CDR3 protein: CASSLDPPPTIEQYF. CDR3 nucleotides: TGCGCCAGCAGCCTCGACCCCCCCCCGACCATCGAGCAGTACTTC.